This T cell receptor beta chain emerged from a study of blood T cell repertoires in COVID-19. Germline CDR1 is LNHDA and CDR2 is SQIVND (reference sequence). This CDR3 is built from 17 residues. Trimming cost V 3 bases and J 4 bases, with 18 bases left between them. In the authors' methods: Quantification of nucleated cells was approximated via reference gene primer amplification. Sequencing used immunoSEQ multiplex PCR; TCRdb keeps in-frame clones, though not all of them. For V, J and clone size, that table is used; D and trimming come from the DNA. This table holds under 250,000 clones, about 82% found once. One Seattle source followed patients from active infection through their disease course.

The rearrangement links TRBV19 to TRBJ1-4, with D perhaps matching TRBD1 (5 bases). The source material was peripheral blood. The TCR sequence derives from a woman older than 75 with COVID-19, enrolled during active disease. DNA for the CDR3: TGTGCCAGTAGTATCCCCCTGCCGACAGATCTTAATGAAAAACTGTTTTTT. It specifies CASSIPLPTDLNEKLFF. The full variable domain, with the rest looked up from reference TRBV19 and TRBJ1-4, is DGGITQSPKYLFRKEGQNVTLSCEQNLNHDAMYWYRQDPGQGLRLIYYSQIVNDFQKGDIAEGYSVSREKKESFPLTVTSAQKNPTAFYLCASSIPLPTDLNEKLFFGSGTQLSVL.